This TCR beta chain was observed in a study of blood T cell repertoires in COVID-19. Libraries were prepared by immunoSEQ multiplex PCR; TCRdb keeps only in-frame clonotypes and omits some of them. The sample has 140,000 to 150,000 clones, approximately 87% seen once. Germline V lookup: CDR1 ENHRY, CDR2 SYGVKD. V was cut by 0 bases and J by 2 bases, with 7 bases left in between. This CDR3 spans 14 amino acids. Sample: peripheral blood. The receptor was derived from a man in his fifties who had recovered from COVID-19. The rearrangement links TRBV10-3 to TRBJ1-2; TRBD1 is a possible D gene (6 bases). CDR3 sequence (DNA): TGTGCCATCAGTGAGTCCAGGGGAAACTATGGCTACACCTTC. Translated, it gives CAISESRGNYGYTF.